This entry features one T cell receptor beta chain sequence. Trimming shortened V by 0 bases and J by 3 bases, and 17 bases separated the two germline ends. In germline, CDR1 is SGHRS, CDR2 YFSETQ. This CDR3 is built from 17 residues. These data come from a study of blood T cell repertoires in COVID-19. The overall study: Sites in the United States, Italy and Spain provided acute and convalescent COVID-19 samples.

Source study methods: Amplified reference gene primers provided the basis for estimating nucleated cell counts. Generated by immunoSEQ multiplex PCR, the TCRdb table keeps only in-frame clones and is missing some. D and trimming were read from the DNA, whereas the V and J calls and clone size are those reported in that table. The table includes fewer than 450,000 clones, approximately 88% detected once. Seattle patients were enrolled while actively infected and followed longitudinally. This TCR was recovered from a woman aged 50 to 65 with COVID-19, enrolled during active disease. The V call is TRBV5-1, the J call TRBJ2-3; tentatively, D is TRBD1 (6 bases). Sequenced: peripheral blood. CDR3 sequence: CASSLGRQHRVTDTQYF. CDR3 bases: TGCGCCAGCAGCTTGGGTCGACAGCACAGGGTGACAGATACGCAGTATTTT.